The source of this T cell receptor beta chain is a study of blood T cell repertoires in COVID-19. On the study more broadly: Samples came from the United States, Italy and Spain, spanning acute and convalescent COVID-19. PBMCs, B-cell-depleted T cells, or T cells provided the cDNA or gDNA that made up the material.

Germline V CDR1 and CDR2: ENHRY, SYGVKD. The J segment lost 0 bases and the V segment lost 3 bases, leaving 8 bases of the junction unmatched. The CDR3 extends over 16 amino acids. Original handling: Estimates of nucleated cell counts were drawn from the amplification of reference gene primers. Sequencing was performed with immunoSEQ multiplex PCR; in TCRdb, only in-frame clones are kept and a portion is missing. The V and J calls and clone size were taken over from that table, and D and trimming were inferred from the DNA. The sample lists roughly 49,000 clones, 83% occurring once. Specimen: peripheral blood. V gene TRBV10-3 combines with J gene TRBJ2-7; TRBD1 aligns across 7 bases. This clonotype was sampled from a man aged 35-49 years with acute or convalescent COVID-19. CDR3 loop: CAISESGGPTSYEQYV. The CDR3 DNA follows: TGTGCCATCAGTGAATCAGGGGGACCGACCTCCTACGAGCAGTACGTC.